This record concerns one T cell receptor beta chain sequence. This clonotype was observed a single time. Its antigen is not yet known. It has no much larger one-base neighbor in the sample; base qualities were not kept. Libraries were made using 5' RACE. These reads were obtained on an Illumina HiSeq 2500. A second PCR of roughly 7 to 11 cycles was performed with a sample-barcoded 5' primer and a J-beta primer mix. A unique molecular identifier was introduced onto each TCR beta cDNA molecule by a template-switch 5' adaptor carrying 12 random nucleotides. Each sample yielded at least 3 million CDR3-containing paired-end reads. First-strand cDNA was synthesized from all RNA with the Mint cDNA synthesis kit, primed by a TRBC-specific oligonucleotide. Following uracil-DNA glycosylase treatment, a first 18-cycle PCR with universal primers M1SS and BC2_uni_R was performed on all cDNA. Regarding the original processing steps: Normalization of each sample was performed by random selection of 1 million high-quality reads, each carrying a distinct molecular identifier. Reads with shared molecular identifiers were discarded instead of being binned into consensus sequences. MiTCR, with a Q25 quality threshold and the strictest error-elimination algorithm, was used for CDR3 identification, clonotype clustering and error correction. A nonparametric unseen species model using Euler transformation provided a lower-bound estimate of total TCR beta diversity. TCRdb redid the processing of the public reads, applying fastp at Q25 and MiXCR, and retained in-frame beta chains. Each entry is one CDR3 protein sequence, shown with its most common DNA and genes. The V and J calls were not made by the authors but by TCRdb's processing. The table for this sample lists 980,000 or so distinct CDR3 sequences; roughly 48% of them were counted only once. The biggest ten clones account for 13% of the sample.

Systemically healthy Caucasian individuals from Russia, 35 to 40 in total and aged roughly 6 to 95 years, were included as donors. Each donor gave around 9.8 milliliters of peripheral blood, collected into EDTA-treated Vacutainer tubes. PBMCs were isolated by Ficoll-Paque density-gradient centrifugation, with at least 7 million obtained per sample. Total RNA, at least 6 micrograms per sample, was extracted from PBMCs with Trizol reagent. Naive CD45RAhigh/CD27high T cell percentages were measured by flow cytometry on a PBMC aliquot from every donor. Between the V and J ends, shortened by 0 bases and 7 bases respectively, the junction contains 16 bases. From cysteine to phenylalanine, the CDR3 is 15 amino acids long. Only CDR3 DNA remains: 45 bases, in frame from the first base. The germline V gene encodes CDR1 DFQATT and CDR2 SNEGSKA (reference sequence). These data come from a study of blood T cells in healthy people across ages (dated by TCRdb to the mid-2010s). With respect to the entire study: In model experiments, roughly one uniquely barcoded TCR beta cDNA molecule per two T cells was captured by template switching. Using deep sequencing normalized with unique cDNA molecular identifiers, the study measured how TCR beta repertoire diversity changes with age. Donors were grouped into four age groups: young (average about 15 years), middle-aged (less than 40), aged (roughly 67) and long-lived (over 80). To avoid experimental bias, donors of different ages were spread randomly across the sequencing lanes. The study analyzed two additional independent replicas of 1 million unique cDNA reads from the same blood draw for two donors, one aged 18 to 29 and one aged 80 or older.

The research as a whole found: There was a strong correlation between observed TCR beta diversity and the percentage of naive T cells measured by flow cytometry. Conclusive comparison of naive and antigen-experienced compartments was prevented by the profiling of bulk unsorted PBMCs. The long-lived group showed more naive CD4+ T cells, fewer expanded clones and increased TCR diversity than the aged group, suggesting age selection. Because donor CMV infection status was unknown, age-related changes in expanded clonotypes were potentially confounded. Estimates of total diversity from one million sequenced T cells were regarded as lower bounds and underestimates. Observed TCR beta diversity per million T cells fell roughly linearly with age, and a significant reduction was already apparent by age roughly 40.

This chain joins TRBV20-1 to TRBJ2-1; the D gene is perhaps TRBD1 or TRBD2, as each covers 5 bases. The clonotype comes from a man between 25 and 39 years old in good health. Sequences were obtained from blood. The DNA is as follows: TGCAGTGCTAGAGAGGGGCCTAGCAGCGTAAATGAGCAGTTCTTC. The resulting protein is CSAREGPSSVNEQFF.